The clone carrying this T cell receptor (beta chain) was counted between two and nine times. These data come from a study of response to subunit inactivated influenza vaccine. CDR3 length: 13 residues. After removal of 5 bases from V and 7 bases from J, the junction contained 5 bases not matched to a gene. TCRdb fed the RT-PCR reads into MiXCR, producing one record per CDR3 protein. The data contain 500,000 to 550,000 distinct CDR3 sequences, under 30% of them singletons. Another study also made use of these data, one on T cells expressing NK-cell markers. This second study notes: For TCR beta, cDNA was produced by 5'RACE template switching with UMIs. Just one sequenced donor of eight was HCMV-seronegative, while seven were seropositive. NKG2C+ dominant clonotype frequencies in 6 or 7 donors were about 1.0-8% of CD8+ T cells. Leadership of the CD3+CD56-NKG2C+ fraction also belonged to these clonotypes in a few donors.

The material was CD4+ T cells sorted from PBMCs, obtained roughly 13 days after vaccination. The chain carries TRBV12-3 or TRBV12-4 and TRBJ2-5, with TRBD1 matching over 9 bases. This receptor was obtained from a man aged 45-60 years who received an inactivated influenza vaccine. The CDR3 sequence is CASSRDRAWTQYF. The CDR3 nucleotides read TGTGCCAGCAGTCGGGACAGGGCATGGACCCAGTACTTC.